This is a list of T cell receptor beta chains from one sample in a study of T cell repertoires in cytomegalovirus infection. Antigens for these TCRs are unknown. MiXCR, applied by TCRdb to the reads, yields one record per CDR3 protein. Found here are a few hundred thousand distinct CDR3 sequences, roughly 25% of them singletons; the top ten hold about 14%. This specimen was cultured PBMCs, taken from culture after CMV antigen stimulation. These receptors were collected from a human donor in good health (CMV status not recorded). Some clones in this sample may be carry-over from other donors' samples. CDR3s include the opening cysteine and the closing phenylalanine or tryptophan. The D gene is left open where the match is weak. A row's size may be missing; if present it is once, few, many or a size class.

v_call: TRBV15; clone_size: .; d_call: TRBD1; j_call: TRBJ1-6; cdr3_nt: TGTGCCACCAGCAGGGGACAGGGTGGATCACCCCTCCACTTT; cdr3_aa: CATSRGQGGSPLHF
v_call: TRBV7-2; clone_size: many; d_call: TRBD2; j_call: TRBJ2-1; cdr3_nt: TGTGCCAGCAGCTTAGAGCTAGCGGGAGGGTATGAGCAGTTCTTC; cdr3_aa: CASSLELAGGYEQFF
v_call: TRBV11-2; clone_size: .; d_call: .; j_call: TRBJ1-1; cdr3_nt: TGTGCCAGCAGCTTAGTTGGCGGAACTAACACTGAAGCTTTCTTT; cdr3_aa: CASSLVGGTNTEAFF
v_call: TRBV7-3; clone_size: many; d_call: TRBD2; j_call: TRBJ2-3; cdr3_nt: TGTGCCAGCAGCATCGGACTAGCGGGAGTCGCAGATACGCAGTATTTT; cdr3_aa: CASSIGLAGVADTQYF
v_call: TRBV6-2/TRBV6-3; clone_size: many; d_call: .; j_call: TRBJ1-1; cdr3_nt: TGTGCCAGCAGTTCGGCTTGGGCCCTGAACACTGAAGCTTTCTTT; cdr3_aa: CASSSAWALNTEAFF
v_call: TRBV29-1; clone_size: .; d_call: .; j_call: TRBJ2-3; cdr3_nt: TGCAGCGTTGGGTTAGAGAGGAGAGATACGCAGTATTTT; cdr3_aa: CSVGLERRDTQYF
v_call: TRBV7-2; clone_size: many; d_call: .; j_call: TRBJ2-2; cdr3_nt: TGTGCCAGCACCCTTTCCGGAGGGGGAGGCGGGGAGCTGTTTTTT; cdr3_aa: CASTLSGGGGGELFF
v_call: TRBV4-3; clone_size: .; d_call: TRBD1; j_call: TRBJ1-5; cdr3_nt: TGCGCCAGCAGCGCCGGGACAGGGGGTCAGCCCCAGCATTTT; cdr3_aa: CASSAGTGGQPQHF
v_call: TRBV6-5; clone_size: .; d_call: .; j_call: TRBJ2-3; cdr3_nt: TGTGCCAGCAGTTACTTTGGGGCCGGAGATACGCAGTATTTT; cdr3_aa: CASSYFGAGDTQYF
v_call: TRBV11-3; clone_size: .; d_call: TRBD2; j_call: TRBJ2-1; cdr3_nt: TGTGCCAGCAGCTACCGGACTAGCGTGGTCTTC; cdr3_aa: CASSYRTSVVF
v_call: TRBV30; clone_size: .; d_call: TRBD1; j_call: TRBJ2-7; cdr3_nt: TGTGCCTGGAGTGGGGCAGGGGGTGTGGTGGACGAGCAGTACTTC; cdr3_aa: CAWSGAGGVVDEQYF
v_call: TRBV6-6; clone_size: .; d_call: .; j_call: TRBJ2-7; cdr3_nt: TGTGCCAGCAGTCGAACGGAAGCCTACGAGCAGTACTTC; cdr3_aa: CASSRTEAYEQYF
v_call: TRBV10-3; clone_size: .; d_call: .; j_call: TRBJ2-2; cdr3_nt: TGTGCCATCAGTGACTGGGGGAGGAATATAGCCGGGGAGCTGTTTTTT; cdr3_aa: CAISDWGRNIAGELFF
v_call: TRBV11-2; clone_size: .; d_call: TRBD2; j_call: TRBJ2-1; cdr3_nt: TGTGCCAGCAGCTTAGTCGTCGGCGGGAGCATGGATGAGCAGTTCTTC; cdr3_aa: CASSLVVGGSMDEQFF
v_call: TRBV6-2/TRBV6-3; clone_size: few; d_call: .; j_call: TRBJ1-6; cdr3_nt: TGTGCCAGCAGTCCCTCATCCAATTCACCCCTCCACTTT; cdr3_aa: CASSPSSNSPLHF
v_call: TRBV19; clone_size: few; d_call: .; j_call: TRBJ2-1; cdr3_nt: TGTGCCAGTAGTATAGATTGGCTCACCAATGAGCAGTTCTTC; cdr3_aa: CASSIDWLTNEQFF
v_call: TRBV10-1; clone_size: .; d_call: .; j_call: TRBJ2-7; cdr3_nt: TGCGCCAATTTTCTAGCGCCGAGCTCCTACGAGCAGTACTTC; cdr3_aa: CANFLAPSSYEQYF
v_call: TRBV7-2; clone_size: many; d_call: .; j_call: TRBJ1-1; cdr3_nt: TGTGCCAGCAGCTTAGGAGCAGGGGACTGGACTGAAGCTTTCTTT; cdr3_aa: CASSLGAGDWTEAFF
v_call: TRBV6-6; clone_size: .; d_call: TRBD1; j_call: TRBJ1-2; cdr3_nt: TGTGCCAGCAGACCGGACAGGCAGCGGGGCTACACCTTC; cdr3_aa: CASRPDRQRGYTF
v_call: TRBV19; clone_size: .; d_call: TRBD1; j_call: TRBJ2-7; cdr3_nt: TGTGCCAGTAGTAAGGACAGGGGCTACGAGCAGTACTTC; cdr3_aa: CASSKDRGYEQYF
v_call: TRBV29-1; clone_size: once; d_call: TRBD1; j_call: TRBJ1-4; cdr3_nt: TGCAGCGTTGGGGGGGGGACAGATGATCCAACTAATGAAAAACTGTTTTTT; cdr3_aa: CSVGGGTDDPTNEKLFF
v_call: TRBV6-1; clone_size: .; d_call: TRBD2; j_call: TRBJ2-7; cdr3_nt: TGTGCCAGCAGTGAAGGGGGGGGATCAGAAGGCGAGCAGTACTTC; cdr3_aa: CASSEGGGSEGEQYF
v_call: TRBV19; clone_size: few; d_call: .; j_call: TRBJ2-7; cdr3_nt: TGTGCCAGTAGTAGGCAGGATTTCTCCTACGAGCAGTACTTC; cdr3_aa: CASSRQDFSYEQYF
v_call: TRBV6-2/TRBV6-3; clone_size: few; d_call: .; j_call: TRBJ2-1; cdr3_nt: TGTGCCAGCAGTTACCCTCCAGGATTCTCCTACAATGAGCAGTTCTTC; cdr3_aa: CASSYPPGFSYNEQFF
v_call: TRBV19; clone_size: few; d_call: .; j_call: TRBJ2-5; cdr3_nt: TGTGCCAGTAGTATTGGCAGCAAAGAGACCCAGTACTTC; cdr3_aa: CASSIGSKETQYF
v_call: TRBV2; clone_size: few; d_call: .; j_call: TRBJ2-3; cdr3_nt: TGTGCCAGCAGGATAAACACAGATACGCAGTATTTT; cdr3_aa: CASRINTDTQYF
v_call: TRBV10-3; clone_size: .; d_call: .; j_call: TRBJ2-2; cdr3_nt: TGTGCCATCAGTGGACCAGCCGGGGAGCTGTTTTTT; cdr3_aa: CAISGPAGELFF
v_call: TRBV5-3; clone_size: .; d_call: .; j_call: TRBJ2-1; cdr3_nt: TGTGCCAGCAGCTTGGAGGGGGCTATGGAGTTCTTC; cdr3_aa: CASSLEGAMEFF
v_call: TRBV3-1; clone_size: few; d_call: .; j_call: TRBJ1-5; cdr3_nt: TGTGCCAGCAGCCAAGCGTATAGCAATCAGCCCCAGCATTTT; cdr3_aa: CASSQAYSNQPQHF
v_call: TRBV7-2; clone_size: few; d_call: .; j_call: TRBJ1-6; cdr3_nt: TGTGCCAGCAGCTTAACCGGGCTCGTCGGGTCACCCCTCCACTTT; cdr3_aa: CASSLTGLVGSPLHF
v_call: TRBV29-1; clone_size: .; d_call: .; j_call: TRBJ1-2; cdr3_nt: TGCAGCGTTGAGTTAGCTAACTATGGCTACACCTTC; cdr3_aa: CSVELANYGYTF
v_call: TRBV12-3/TRBV12-4; clone_size: few; d_call: .; j_call: TRBJ1-1; cdr3_nt: TGTGCCAGCAGTTTTCAGGTGAACACTGAAGCTTTCTTT; cdr3_aa: CASSFQVNTEAFF
v_call: TRBV7-8; clone_size: many; d_call: .; j_call: TRBJ2-1; cdr3_nt: TGTGCCAGCACCTCGGTTGGTTCCTCCTACAATGAGCAGTTCTTC; cdr3_aa: CASTSVGSSYNEQFF
v_call: TRBV28; clone_size: .; d_call: TRBD2; j_call: TRBJ2-3; cdr3_nt: TGTGCCAGCAGTCCTGGGACTAGCGGGGCCCGTACCACAGATACGCAGTATTTT; cdr3_aa: CASSPGTSGARTTDTQYF
v_call: TRBV2; clone_size: .; d_call: .; j_call: TRBJ2-5; cdr3_nt: TGTGCCAGCAGTGAGGACGGGGTTGAGACCCAGTACTTC; cdr3_aa: CASSEDGVETQYF
v_call: TRBV7-6; clone_size: many; d_call: TRBD2; j_call: TRBJ2-5; cdr3_nt: TGTGCCAGCAGCCCGAATAGGGCTAGCGGGAGGGTCGGACAAGAGACCCAGTACTTC; cdr3_aa: CASSPNRASGRVGQETQYF
v_call: TRBV6-2/TRBV6-3; clone_size: many; d_call: TRBD2; j_call: TRBJ2-7; cdr3_nt: TGTGCCAGCAGTTACGGGGGACTAGCGGGTTACGAGCAGTACTTC; cdr3_aa: CASSYGGLAGYEQYF
v_call: TRBV11-2; clone_size: few; d_call: .; j_call: TRBJ1-6; cdr3_nt: TGTGCCAGCAGCTTAGGGGGAGGAAATTCACCCCTCCACTTT; cdr3_aa: CASSLGGGNSPLHF
v_call: TRBV27; clone_size: .; d_call: .; j_call: TRBJ1-1; cdr3_nt: TGTGCCAGCAGTTTAGTTCCCGACGAGAACACTGAAGCTTTCTTT; cdr3_aa: CASSLVPDENTEAFF
v_call: TRBV28; clone_size: .; d_call: .; j_call: TRBJ2-7; cdr3_nt: TGTGCCAGCAGTGAGCCGGGACGGATCTACGAGCAGTACTTC; cdr3_aa: CASSEPGRIYEQYF
v_call: TRBV27; clone_size: .; d_call: .; j_call: TRBJ1-1; cdr3_nt: TGTGCCAGCAGCCGCGGGAGAGGTACTGAAGCTTTCTTT; cdr3_aa: CASSRGRGTEAFF
v_call: TRBV7-6; clone_size: few; d_call: TRBD1; j_call: TRBJ2-1; cdr3_nt: TGTGCCAGCCAAGACAGGGAAGGGAAAAATGAGCAGTTCTTC; cdr3_aa: CASQDREGKNEQFF
v_call: TRBV5-6; clone_size: .; d_call: .; j_call: TRBJ2-5; cdr3_nt: TGTGCCAGCAGCTTAAGTCGAGCTATCATCCAAGAGACCCAGTACTTC; cdr3_aa: CASSLSRAIIQETQYF
v_call: TRBV20-1; clone_size: few; d_call: .; j_call: TRBJ2-2; cdr3_nt: TGCAGTGCTAGACCAACAGGGCACGGGGCCGGGGAGCTGTTTTTT; cdr3_aa: CSARPTGHGAGELFF
v_call: TRBV12-3/TRBV12-4; clone_size: .; d_call: TRBD1; j_call: TRBJ2-3; cdr3_nt: TGTGCCAGCAGCCCGGACAGGTGGTCAGATACGCAGTATTTT; cdr3_aa: CASSPDRWSDTQYF
v_call: TRBV29-1; clone_size: .; d_call: .; j_call: TRBJ2-3; cdr3_nt: TGCAGCGTTGAAGATTACGGACTACAGTATTTT; cdr3_aa: CSVEDYGLQYF
v_call: TRBV12-3/TRBV12-4; clone_size: .; d_call: .; j_call: TRBJ2-1; cdr3_nt: TGTGCCAGCAGTTCCCTTGCGGGATGGCAGTTCTTC; cdr3_aa: CASSSLAGWQFF
v_call: TRBV6-6; clone_size: few; d_call: TRBD2; j_call: TRBJ2-1; cdr3_nt: TGTGCCAGCAGTTACTCAATGCTAGCGGAGGACAATGAGCAGTTCTTC; cdr3_aa: CASSYSMLAEDNEQFF
v_call: TRBV7-9; clone_size: many; d_call: .; j_call: TRBJ2-3; cdr3_nt: TGTGCCAGCAGCCTAGACTCCACAGATACGCAGTATTTT; cdr3_aa: CASSLDSTDTQYF
v_call: TRBV19; clone_size: .; d_call: TRBD1; j_call: TRBJ2-7; cdr3_nt: TGTGCCAGTAGTATAGGGACAGGGGTCTACGAGCAGTACTTC; cdr3_aa: CASSIGTGVYEQYF
v_call: TRBV6-2/TRBV6-3; clone_size: few; d_call: .; j_call: TRBJ1-2; cdr3_nt: TGTGCCAGCAGCCTCCCACAGGGAAATGGCTACACCTTC; cdr3_aa: CASSLPQGNGYTF
v_call: TRBV7-9; clone_size: .; d_call: TRBD2; j_call: TRBJ2-7; cdr3_nt: TGTGCCAGCAGCTGGGGCGGCGGGGGGCGGTACTACGAGCAGTACTTC; cdr3_aa: CASSWGGGGRYYEQYF